The entry below gives a single TCR beta chain sequence along with its context. Methods used by the authors: Reference gene primer amplification gave estimated nucleated cell counts. Sequencing used immunoSEQ multiplex PCR; TCRdb keeps in-frame clones, though not all of them. The V and J calls and clone size were taken over from that table, and D and trimming were inferred from the DNA. The data show about 280,000 clones, 88% seen once. These data belong to a study of blood T cell repertoires in COVID-19. Study in general: Some COVID-19 samples were acute and others convalescent; all came from the United States, Italy and Spain. Sample material is recorded as cDNA or gDNA derived from T cells, B-cell-depleted T cells, or PBMCs.

Trimming removed 8 bases from V and 4 bases from J, with 15 bases in between. The CDR3 totals 13 residues. Germline CDR1 is SGHTA and CDR2 is FQGNSA. Sequenced sample: peripheral blood. The chain carries TRBV7-2 and TRBJ2-7, with a weak D call TRBD1 (5 bases). The receptor comes from a young man with active or convalescent COVID-19. CDR3 protein: CASGMTEFYEQYF. The CDR3 DNA follows: TGTGCCAGCGGTATGACAGAGTTTTACGAGCAGTACTTC. Full variable domain (remainder filled in from reference TRBV7-2 and TRBJ2-7): GAGVSQSPSNKVTEKGKDVELRCDPISGHTALYWYRQSLGQGLEFLIYFQGNSAPDKSGLPSDRFSAERTGGSVSTLTIQRTQQEDSAVYLCASGMTEFYEQYFGPGTRLTVT.